The clone carrying this TCR beta chain was picked up many times. CDR1 DFQATT and CDR2 SNEGSKA come from the germline V gene (reference sequence). Losses at the gene ends were 0 bases for V and 6 bases for J; bases not matched to a gene: 5. The CDR3 runs 13 residues. These data come from a study of patients with pleural tuberculosis. TCRdb independently ran MiXCR on the reads; one entry per CDR3 protein. Counted here are around 50,000 distinct CDR3 sequences, less than 8% occurring once; the ten biggest clones make up about 17%. The chain joins TRBV20-1 to TRBJ2-7; TRBD2 aligns across 7 bases. This sequence originates from a human donor with pleural tuberculosis. CDR3 sequence reads: CSAREGGRLEQYF. CDR3 sequence (DNA): TGCAGTGCTAGAGAGGGCGGGAGACTCGAGCAGTACTTC.